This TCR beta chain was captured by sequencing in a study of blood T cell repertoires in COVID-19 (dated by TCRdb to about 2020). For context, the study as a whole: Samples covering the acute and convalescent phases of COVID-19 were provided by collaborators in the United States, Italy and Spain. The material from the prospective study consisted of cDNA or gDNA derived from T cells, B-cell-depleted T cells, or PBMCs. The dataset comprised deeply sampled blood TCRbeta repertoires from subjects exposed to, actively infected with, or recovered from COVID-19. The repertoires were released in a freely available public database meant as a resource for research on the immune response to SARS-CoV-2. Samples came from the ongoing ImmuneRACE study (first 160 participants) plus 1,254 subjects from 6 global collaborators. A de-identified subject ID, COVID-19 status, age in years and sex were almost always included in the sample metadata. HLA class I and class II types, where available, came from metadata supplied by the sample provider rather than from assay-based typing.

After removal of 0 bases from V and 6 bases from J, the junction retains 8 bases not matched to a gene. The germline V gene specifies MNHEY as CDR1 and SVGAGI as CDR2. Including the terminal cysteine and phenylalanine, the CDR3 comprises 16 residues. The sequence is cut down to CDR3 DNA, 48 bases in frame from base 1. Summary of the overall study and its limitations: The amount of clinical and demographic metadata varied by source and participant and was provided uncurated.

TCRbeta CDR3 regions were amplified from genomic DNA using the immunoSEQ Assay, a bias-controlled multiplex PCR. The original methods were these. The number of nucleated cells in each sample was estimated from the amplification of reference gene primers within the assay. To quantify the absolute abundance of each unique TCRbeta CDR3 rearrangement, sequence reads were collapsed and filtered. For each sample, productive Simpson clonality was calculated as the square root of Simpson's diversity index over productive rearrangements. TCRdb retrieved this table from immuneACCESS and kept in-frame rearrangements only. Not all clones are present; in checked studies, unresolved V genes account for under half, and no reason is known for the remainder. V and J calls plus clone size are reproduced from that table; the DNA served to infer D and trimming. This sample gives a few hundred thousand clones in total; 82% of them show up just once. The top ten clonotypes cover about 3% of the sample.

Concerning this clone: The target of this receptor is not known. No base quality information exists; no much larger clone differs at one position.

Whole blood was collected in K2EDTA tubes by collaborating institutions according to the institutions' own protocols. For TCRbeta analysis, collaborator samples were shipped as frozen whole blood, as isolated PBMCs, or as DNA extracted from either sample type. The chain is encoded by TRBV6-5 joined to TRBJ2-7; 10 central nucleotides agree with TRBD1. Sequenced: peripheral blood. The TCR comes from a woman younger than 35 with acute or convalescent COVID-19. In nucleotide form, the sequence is TGTGCCAGCAGTTACTCTGGACAGGGGGGGCACGGCGAGCAGTACTTC. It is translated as CASSYSGQGGHGEQYF.